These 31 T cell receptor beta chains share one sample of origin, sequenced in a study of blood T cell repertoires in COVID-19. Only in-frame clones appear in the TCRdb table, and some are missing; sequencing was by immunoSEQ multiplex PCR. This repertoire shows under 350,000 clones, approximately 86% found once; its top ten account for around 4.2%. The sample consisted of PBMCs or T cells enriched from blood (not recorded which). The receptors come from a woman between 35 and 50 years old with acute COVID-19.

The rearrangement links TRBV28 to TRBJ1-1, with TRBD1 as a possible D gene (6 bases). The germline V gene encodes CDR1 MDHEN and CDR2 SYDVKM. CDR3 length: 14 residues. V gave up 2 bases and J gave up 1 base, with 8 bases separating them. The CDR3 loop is CASSLADRNTEAFF. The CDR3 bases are TGTGCCAGCAGTTTAGCGGACAGGAACACTGAAGCTTTCTTT.

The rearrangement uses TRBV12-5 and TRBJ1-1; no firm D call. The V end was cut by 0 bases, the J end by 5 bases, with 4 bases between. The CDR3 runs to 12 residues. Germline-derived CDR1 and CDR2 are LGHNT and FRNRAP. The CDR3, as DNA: TGTGCTAGTGGTTTGGTACAGACTGAAGCTTTCTTT. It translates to CASGLVQTEAFF.

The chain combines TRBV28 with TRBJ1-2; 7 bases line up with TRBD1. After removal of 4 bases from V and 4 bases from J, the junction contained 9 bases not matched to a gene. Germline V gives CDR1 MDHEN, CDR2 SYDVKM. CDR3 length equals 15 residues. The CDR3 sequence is CASSSHRGPVYGYTF. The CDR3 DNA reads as TGTGCCAGCAGTTCCCACAGGGGCCCCGTCTATGGCTACACCTTC.

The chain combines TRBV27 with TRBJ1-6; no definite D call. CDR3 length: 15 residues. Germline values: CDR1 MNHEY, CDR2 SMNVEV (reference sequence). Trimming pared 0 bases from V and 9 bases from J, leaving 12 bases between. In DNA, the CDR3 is TGTGCCAGCAGTTTATCACCAGGAATAGGTTCACCCCTCCACTTT. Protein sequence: CASSLSPGIGSPLHF.

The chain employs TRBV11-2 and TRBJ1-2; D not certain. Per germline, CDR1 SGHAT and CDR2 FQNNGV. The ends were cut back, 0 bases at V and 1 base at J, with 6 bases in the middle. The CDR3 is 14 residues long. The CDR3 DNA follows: TGTGCCAGCAGCTTAGAGGGGAGTAACTATGGCTACACCTTC. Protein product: CASSLEGSNYGYTF.

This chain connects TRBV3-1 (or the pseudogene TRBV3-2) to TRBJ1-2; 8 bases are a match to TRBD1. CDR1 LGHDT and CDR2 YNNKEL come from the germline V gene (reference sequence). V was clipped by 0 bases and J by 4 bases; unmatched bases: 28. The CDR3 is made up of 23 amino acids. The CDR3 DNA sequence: TGTGCCAGCAGCCAAGATCTTCGCTATCGTGGGGAGACAGGGGAGGATTTGGGCTATGGCTACACCTTC. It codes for CASSQDLRYRGETGEDLGYGYTF.

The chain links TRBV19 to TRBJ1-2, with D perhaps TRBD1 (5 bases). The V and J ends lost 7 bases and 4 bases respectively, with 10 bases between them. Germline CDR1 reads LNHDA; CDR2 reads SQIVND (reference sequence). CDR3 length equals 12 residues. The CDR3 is CASKRDLYGYTF. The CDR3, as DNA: TGTGCCAGTAAGCGGGACCTCTATGGCTACACCTTC.

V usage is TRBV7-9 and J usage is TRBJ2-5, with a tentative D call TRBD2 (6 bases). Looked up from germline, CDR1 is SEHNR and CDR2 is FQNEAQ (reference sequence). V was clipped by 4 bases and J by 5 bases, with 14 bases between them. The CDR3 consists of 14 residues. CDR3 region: CASSSRDWLETQYF. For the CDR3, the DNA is TGTGCCAGCAGCTCACGGGACTGGCTGGAGACCCAGTACTTC.

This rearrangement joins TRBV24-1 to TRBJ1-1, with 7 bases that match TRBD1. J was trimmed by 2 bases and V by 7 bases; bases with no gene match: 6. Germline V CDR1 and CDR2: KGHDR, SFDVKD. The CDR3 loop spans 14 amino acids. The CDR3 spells CATRGTDRNTEAFF. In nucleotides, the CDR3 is TGTGCCACCAGGGGGACAGACCGTAACACTGAAGCTTTCTTT.

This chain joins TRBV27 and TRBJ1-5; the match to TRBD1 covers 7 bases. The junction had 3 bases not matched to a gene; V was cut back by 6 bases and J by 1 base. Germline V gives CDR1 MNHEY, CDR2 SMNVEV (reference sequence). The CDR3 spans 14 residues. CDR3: CASRSRGSNQPQHF. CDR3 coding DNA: TGTGCCAGCAGGTCCAGGGGGAGCAATCAGCCCCAGCATTTT.

The CDR3, as DNA: TGCGCCAGCAGCCAAGATTCATGGCAGAGGGAGACGGGCTACACCTTC. Translating it yields CASSQDSWQRETGYTF. The gene calls are TRBV4-3 and TRBJ1-2; D is unresolved. The V gene's germline CDR1 is LGHNA and CDR2 YSLEER. This CDR3 contains 16 residues. Deletions cut 0 bases from V and 8 bases from J, with 19 bases between.

CDR3 amino acids: CASSLLTYRATNEKLFF. The CDR3 DNA sequence: TGTGCCAGCAGTCTCCTCACTTATCGGGCAACTAATGAAAAACTGTTTTTT. This rearrangement joins TRBV28 to TRBJ1-4; no clear D gene. This CDR3 is built from 17 residues. V was clipped by 5 bases and J by 0 bases, with 16 bases between them. The germline V gene encodes CDR1 MDHEN and CDR2 SYDVKM.

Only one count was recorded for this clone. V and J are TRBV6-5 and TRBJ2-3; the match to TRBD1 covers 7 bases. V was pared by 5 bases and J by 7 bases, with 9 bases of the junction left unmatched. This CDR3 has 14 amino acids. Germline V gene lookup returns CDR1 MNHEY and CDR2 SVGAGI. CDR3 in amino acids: CASSTRQGQHTQYF. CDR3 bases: TGTGCCAGCAGTACCAGACAGGGACAACATACGCAGTATTTT.

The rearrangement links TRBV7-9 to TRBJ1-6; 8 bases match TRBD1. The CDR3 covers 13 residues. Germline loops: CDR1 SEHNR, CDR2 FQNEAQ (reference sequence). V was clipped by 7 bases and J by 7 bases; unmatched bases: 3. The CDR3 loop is CASKDRVNSPLHF. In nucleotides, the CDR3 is TGTGCCAGCAAGGACAGGGTCAATTCACCCCTCCACTTT.

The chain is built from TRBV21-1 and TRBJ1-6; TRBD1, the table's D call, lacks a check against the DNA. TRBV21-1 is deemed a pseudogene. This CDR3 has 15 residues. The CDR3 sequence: CASSKNDRANSPLHF. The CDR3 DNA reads TGTGCCAGCAGCAAGAATGACAGGGCGAATTCACCCCTCCACTTT.

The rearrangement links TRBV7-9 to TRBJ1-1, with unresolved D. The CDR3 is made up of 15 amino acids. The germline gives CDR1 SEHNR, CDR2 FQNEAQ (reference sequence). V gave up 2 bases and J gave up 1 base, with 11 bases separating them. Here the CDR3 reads CASSLQRTSNTEAFF. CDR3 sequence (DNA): TGTGCCAGCAGCTTACAGCGGACTTCGAACACTGAAGCTTTCTTT.

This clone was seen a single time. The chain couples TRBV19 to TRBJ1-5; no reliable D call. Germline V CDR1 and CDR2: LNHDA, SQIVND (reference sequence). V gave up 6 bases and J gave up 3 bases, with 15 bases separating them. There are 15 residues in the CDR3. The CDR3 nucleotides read TGTGCCAGTAGCCCCCTCCGGCAGGTCAATCAGCCCCAGCATTTT. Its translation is CASSPLRQVNQPQHF. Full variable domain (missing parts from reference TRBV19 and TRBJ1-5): DGGITQSPKYLFRKEGQNVTLSCEQNLNHDAMYWYRQDPGQGLRLIYYSQIVNDFQKGDIAEGYSVSREKKESFPLTVTSAQKNPTAFYLCASSPLRQVNQPQHFGDGTRLSIL.

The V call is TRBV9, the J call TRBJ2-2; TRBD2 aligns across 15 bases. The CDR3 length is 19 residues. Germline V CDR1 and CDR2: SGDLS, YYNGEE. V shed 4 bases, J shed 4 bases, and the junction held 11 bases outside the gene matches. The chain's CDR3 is CASSRSGTSGGTGTGELFF. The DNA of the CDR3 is TGTGCCAGCAGCCGCTCCGGGACTAGCGGGGGGACGGGCACCGGGGAGCTGTTTTTT.

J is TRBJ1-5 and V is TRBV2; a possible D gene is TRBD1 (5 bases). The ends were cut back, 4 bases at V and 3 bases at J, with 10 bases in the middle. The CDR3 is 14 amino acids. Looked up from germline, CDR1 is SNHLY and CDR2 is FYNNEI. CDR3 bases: TGTGCCAGCAGTGCCGGGGGGTACAATCAGCCCCAGCATTTT. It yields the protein CASSAGGYNQPQHF.

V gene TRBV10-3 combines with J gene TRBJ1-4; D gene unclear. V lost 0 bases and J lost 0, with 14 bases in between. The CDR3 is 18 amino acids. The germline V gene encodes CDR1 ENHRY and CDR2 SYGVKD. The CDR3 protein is CAISESGSVGPTNEKLFF. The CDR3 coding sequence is TGTGCCATCAGTGAGTCTGGTTCTGTGGGCCCAACTAATGAAAAACTGTTTTTT.

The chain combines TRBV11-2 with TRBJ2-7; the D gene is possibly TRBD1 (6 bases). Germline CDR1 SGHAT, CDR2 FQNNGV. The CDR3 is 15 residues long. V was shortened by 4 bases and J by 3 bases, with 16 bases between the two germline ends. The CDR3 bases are TGTGCCAGCAGCTCAACCCCCGGGACAAGCTACGAGCAGTACTTC. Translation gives CASSSTPGTSYEQYF.

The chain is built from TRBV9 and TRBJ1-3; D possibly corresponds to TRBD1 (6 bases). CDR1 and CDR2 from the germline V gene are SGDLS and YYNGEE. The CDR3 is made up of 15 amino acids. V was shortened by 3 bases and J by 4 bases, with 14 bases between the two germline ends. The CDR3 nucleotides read TGTGCCAGCAGCGCCGGAGGGGGGGCAGGAAACACCATATATTTT. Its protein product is CASSAGGGAGNTIYF.

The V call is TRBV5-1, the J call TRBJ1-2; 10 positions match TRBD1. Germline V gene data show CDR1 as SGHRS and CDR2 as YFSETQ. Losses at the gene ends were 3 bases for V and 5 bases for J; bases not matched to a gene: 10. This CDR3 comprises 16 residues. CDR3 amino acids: CASSSGGTGVKYGYTF. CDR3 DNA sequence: TGCGCCAGCAGCTCCGGCGGGACAGGGGTTAAATATGGCTACACCTTC.

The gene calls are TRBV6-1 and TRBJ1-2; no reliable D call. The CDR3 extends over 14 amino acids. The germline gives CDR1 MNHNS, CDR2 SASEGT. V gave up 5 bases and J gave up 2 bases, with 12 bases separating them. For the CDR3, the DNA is TGTGCCAGCAGTAATCAGGTCACAAACTATGGCTACACCTTC. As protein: CASSNQVTNYGYTF.

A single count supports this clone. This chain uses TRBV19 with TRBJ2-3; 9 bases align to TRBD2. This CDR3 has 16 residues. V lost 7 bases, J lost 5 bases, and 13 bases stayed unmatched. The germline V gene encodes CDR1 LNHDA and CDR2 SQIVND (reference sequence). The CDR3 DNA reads TGTGCCAGTACCCCGGGTGGCGGGAGGGCCATAGATACGCAGTATTTT. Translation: CASTPGGGRAIDTQYF.

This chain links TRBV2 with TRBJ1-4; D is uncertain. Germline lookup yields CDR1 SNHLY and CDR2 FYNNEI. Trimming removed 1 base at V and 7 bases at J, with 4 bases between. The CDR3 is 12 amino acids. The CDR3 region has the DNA TGTGCCAGCAGTGAAGATAGTGAAAAACTGTTTTTT. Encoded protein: CASSEDSEKLFF.

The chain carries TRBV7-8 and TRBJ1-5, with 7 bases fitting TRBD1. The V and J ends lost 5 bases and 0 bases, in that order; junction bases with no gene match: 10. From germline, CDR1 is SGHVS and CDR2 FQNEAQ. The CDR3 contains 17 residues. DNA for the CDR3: TGTGCCAGCAGCACTTTCGACAGGGTGGGTAGCAATCAGCCCCAGCATTTT. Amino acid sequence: CASSTFDRVGSNQPQHF. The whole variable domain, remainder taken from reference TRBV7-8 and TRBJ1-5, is GAGVSQSPRYKVAKRGQDVALRCDPISGHVSLFWYQQALGQGPEFLTYFQNEAQLDKSGLPSDRFFAERPEGSVSTLKIQRTQQEDSAVYLCASSTFDRVGSNQPQHFGDGTRLSIL.

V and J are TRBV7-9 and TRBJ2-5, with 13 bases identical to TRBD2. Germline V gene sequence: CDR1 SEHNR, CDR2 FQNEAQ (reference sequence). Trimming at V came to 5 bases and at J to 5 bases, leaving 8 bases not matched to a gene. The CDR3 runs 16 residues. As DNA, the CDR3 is TGTGCCAGCAGCCGCCGGACTAGCGGGAGTCATGAGACCCAGTACTTC. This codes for CASSRRTSGSHETQYF.

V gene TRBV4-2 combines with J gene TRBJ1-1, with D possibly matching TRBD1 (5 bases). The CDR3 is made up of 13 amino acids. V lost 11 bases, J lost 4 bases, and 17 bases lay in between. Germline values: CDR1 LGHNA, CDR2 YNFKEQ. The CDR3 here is CASTSGRGTEAFF. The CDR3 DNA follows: TGTGCCTCTACGTCAGGGCGAGGCACTGAAGCTTTCTTT.

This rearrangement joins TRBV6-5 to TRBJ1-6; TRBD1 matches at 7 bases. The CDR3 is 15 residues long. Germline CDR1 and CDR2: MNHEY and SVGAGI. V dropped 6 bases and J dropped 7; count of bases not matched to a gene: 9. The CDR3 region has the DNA TGTGCCAGCAGCCGCAATCAGGGGGTAAATTCACCCCTCCACTTT. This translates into CASSRNQGVNSPLHF.

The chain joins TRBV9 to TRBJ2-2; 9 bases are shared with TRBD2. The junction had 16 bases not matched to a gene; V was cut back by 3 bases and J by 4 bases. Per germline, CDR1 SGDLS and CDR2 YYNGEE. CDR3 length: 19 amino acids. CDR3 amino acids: CASSAEPSVAGVATGELFF. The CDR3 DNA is TGTGCCAGCAGCGCCGAACCTAGCGTAGCGGGGGTCGCCACCGGGGAGCTGTTTTTT. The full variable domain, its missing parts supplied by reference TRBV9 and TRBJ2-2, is DSGVTQTPKHLITATGQRVTLRCSPRSGDLSVYWYQQSLDQGLQFLIQYYNGEERAKGNILERFSAQQFPDLHSELNLSSLELGDSALYFCASSAEPSVAGVATGELFFGEGSRLTVL.